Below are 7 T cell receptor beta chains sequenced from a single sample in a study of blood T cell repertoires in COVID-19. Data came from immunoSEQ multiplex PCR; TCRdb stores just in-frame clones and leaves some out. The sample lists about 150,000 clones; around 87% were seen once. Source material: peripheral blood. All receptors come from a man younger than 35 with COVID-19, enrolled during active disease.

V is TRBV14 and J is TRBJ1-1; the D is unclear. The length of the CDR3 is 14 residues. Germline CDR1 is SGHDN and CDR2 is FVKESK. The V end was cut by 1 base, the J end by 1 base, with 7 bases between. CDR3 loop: CASSQGGRNTEAFF. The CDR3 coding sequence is TGTGCCAGCAGCCAAGGCGGCCGGAACACTGAAGCTTTCTTT.

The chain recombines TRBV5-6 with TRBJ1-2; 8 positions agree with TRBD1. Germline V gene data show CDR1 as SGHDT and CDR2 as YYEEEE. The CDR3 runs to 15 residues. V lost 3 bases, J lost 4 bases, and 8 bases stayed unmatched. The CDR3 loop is CASSWADRAIYGYTF. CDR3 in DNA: TGTGCCAGCAGCTGGGCGGACAGGGCAATCTATGGCTACACCTTC.

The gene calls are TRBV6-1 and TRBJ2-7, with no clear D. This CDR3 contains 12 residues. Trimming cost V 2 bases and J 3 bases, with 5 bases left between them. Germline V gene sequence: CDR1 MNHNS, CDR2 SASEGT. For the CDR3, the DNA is TGTGCCAGCAGTGAATACAACTACGAGCAGTACTTC. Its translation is CASSEYNYEQYF.

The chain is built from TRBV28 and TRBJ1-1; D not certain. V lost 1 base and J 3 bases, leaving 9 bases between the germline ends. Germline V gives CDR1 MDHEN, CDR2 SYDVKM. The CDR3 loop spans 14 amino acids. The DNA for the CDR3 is TGTGCCAGCAGTTTATCTTTCCGGGACACTGAAGCTTTCTTT. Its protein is CASSLSFRDTEAFF.

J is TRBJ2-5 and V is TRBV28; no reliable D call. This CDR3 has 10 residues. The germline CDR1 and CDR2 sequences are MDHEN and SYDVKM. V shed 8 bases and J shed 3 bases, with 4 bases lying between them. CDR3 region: CASREETQYF. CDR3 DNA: TGTGCCAGCCGGGAAGAGACCCAGTACTTC.

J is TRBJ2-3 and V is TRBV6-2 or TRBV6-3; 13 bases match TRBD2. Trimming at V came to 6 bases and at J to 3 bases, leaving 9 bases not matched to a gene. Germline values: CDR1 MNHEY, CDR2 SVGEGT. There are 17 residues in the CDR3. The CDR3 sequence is CASSLPRLAGGTDTQYF. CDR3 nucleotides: TGTGCCAGCAGCCTACCCCGACTAGCGGGAGGAACAGATACGCAGTATTTT.

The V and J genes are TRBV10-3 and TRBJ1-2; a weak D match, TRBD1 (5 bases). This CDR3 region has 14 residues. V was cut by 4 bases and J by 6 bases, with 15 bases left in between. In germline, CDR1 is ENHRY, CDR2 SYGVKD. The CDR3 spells CAISAANRPNGYTF. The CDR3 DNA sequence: TGTGCCATCAGTGCCGCGAACAGGCCAAATGGCTACACCTTC.